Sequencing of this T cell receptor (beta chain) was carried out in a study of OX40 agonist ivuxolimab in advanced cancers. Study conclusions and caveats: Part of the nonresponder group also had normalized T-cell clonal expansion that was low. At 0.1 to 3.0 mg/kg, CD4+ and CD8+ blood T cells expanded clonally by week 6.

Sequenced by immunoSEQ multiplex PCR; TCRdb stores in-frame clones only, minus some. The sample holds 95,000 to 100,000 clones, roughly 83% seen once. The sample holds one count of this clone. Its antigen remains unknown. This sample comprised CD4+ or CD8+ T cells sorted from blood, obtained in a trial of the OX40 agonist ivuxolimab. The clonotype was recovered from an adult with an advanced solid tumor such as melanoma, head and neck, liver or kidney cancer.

Written as DNA, the CDR3 is TGTGCCAGCAGCTTAGCCATCGGGACTAGCGGGAGAGATACGCAGTATTTT. Translation: CASSLAIGTSGRDTQYF. This rearrangement joins TRBV7-2 to TRBJ2-3, with TRBD2 matching 14 bases. The germline V gene encodes CDR1 SGHTA and CDR2 FQGNSA. With V trimmed by 0 bases and J by 5 bases, 4 bases remained unmatched. This CDR3 is 17 amino acids long.